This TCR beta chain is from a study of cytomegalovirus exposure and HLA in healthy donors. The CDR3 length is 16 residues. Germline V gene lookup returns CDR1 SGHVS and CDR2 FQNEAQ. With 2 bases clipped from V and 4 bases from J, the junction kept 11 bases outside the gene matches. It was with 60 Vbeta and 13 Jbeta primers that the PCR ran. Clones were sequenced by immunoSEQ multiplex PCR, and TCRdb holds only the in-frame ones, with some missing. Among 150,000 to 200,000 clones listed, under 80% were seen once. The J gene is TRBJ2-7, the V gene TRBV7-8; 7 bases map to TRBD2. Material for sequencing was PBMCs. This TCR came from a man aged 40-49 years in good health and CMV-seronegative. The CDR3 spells CASSLSSGPLTYEQYF. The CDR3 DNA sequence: TGTGCCAGCAGCTTATCTAGCGGACCATTAACTTACGAGCAGTACTTC. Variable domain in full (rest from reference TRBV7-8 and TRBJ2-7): GAGVSQSPRYKVAKRGQDVALRCDPISGHVSLFWYQQALGQGPEFLTYFQNEAQLDKSGLPSDRFFAERPEGSVSTLKIQRTQQEDSAVYLCASSLSSGPLTYEQYFGPGTRLTVT.